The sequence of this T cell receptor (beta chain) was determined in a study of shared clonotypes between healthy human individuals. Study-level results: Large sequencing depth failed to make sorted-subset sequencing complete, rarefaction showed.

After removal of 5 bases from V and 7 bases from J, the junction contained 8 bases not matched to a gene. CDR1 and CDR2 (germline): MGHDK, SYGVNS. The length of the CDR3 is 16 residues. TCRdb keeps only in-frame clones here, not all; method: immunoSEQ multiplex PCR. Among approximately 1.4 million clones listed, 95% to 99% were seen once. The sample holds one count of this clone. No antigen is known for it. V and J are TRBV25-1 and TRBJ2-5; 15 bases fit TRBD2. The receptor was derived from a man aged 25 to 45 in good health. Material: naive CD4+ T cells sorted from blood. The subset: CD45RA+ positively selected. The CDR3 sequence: CASSTPGLAGGVTQYF. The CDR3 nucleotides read TGTGCCAGCAGTACCCCGGGACTAGCGGGAGGCGTGACCCAGTACTTC.